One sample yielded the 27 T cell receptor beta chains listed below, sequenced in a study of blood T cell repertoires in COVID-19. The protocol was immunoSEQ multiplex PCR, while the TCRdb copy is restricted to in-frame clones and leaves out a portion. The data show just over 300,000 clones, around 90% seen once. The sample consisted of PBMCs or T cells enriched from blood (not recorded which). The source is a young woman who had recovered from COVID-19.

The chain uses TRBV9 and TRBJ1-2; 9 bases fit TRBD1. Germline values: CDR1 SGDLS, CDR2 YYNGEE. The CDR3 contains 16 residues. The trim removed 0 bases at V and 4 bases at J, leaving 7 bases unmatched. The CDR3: CASSVGQGDGIYGYTF. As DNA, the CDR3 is TGTGCCAGCAGCGTAGGACAGGGGGATGGAATCTATGGCTACACCTTC. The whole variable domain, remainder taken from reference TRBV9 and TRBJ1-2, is DSGVTQTPKHLITATGQRVTLRCSPRSGDLSVYWYQQSLDQGLQFLIQYYNGEERAKGNILERFSAQQFPDLHSELNLSSLELGDSALYFCASSVGQGDGIYGYTFGSGTRLTVV.

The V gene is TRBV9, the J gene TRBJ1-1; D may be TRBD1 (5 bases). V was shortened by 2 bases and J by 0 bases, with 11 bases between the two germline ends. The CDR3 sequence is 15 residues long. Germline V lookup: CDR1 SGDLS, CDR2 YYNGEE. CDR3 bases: TGTGCCAGCAGCGTCCGACAGAGTATGAACACTGAAGCTTTCTTT. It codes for CASSVRQSMNTEAFF.

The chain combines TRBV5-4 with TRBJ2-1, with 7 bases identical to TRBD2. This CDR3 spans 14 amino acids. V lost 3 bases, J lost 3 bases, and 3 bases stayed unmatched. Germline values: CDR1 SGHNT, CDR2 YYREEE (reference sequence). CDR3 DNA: TGTGCCAGCAGCTCTGCGGGAGTCTACAATGAGCAGTTCTTC. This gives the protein CASSSAGVYNEQFF.

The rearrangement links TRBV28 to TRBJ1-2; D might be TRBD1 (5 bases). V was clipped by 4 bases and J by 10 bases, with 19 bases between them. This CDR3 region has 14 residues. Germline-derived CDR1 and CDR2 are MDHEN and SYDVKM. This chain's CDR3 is CASSSPGLSPAYTF. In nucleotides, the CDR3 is TGTGCCAGCAGTTCCCCGGGACTATCACCCGCCTACACCTTC.

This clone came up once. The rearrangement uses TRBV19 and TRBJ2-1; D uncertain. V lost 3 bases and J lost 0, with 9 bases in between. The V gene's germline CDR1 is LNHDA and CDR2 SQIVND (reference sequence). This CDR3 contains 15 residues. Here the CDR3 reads CASSIQASSYNEQFF. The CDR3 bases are TGTGCCAGTAGTATCCAGGCGAGCTCCTACAATGAGCAGTTCTTC.

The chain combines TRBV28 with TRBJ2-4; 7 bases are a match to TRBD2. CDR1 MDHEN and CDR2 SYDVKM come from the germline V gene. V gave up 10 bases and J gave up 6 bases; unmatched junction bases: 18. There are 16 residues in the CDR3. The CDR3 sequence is CATATSGGTPRNIQYF. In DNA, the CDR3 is TGTGCCACCGCGACGTCGGGGGGTACCCCCCGAAACATTCAGTACTTC.

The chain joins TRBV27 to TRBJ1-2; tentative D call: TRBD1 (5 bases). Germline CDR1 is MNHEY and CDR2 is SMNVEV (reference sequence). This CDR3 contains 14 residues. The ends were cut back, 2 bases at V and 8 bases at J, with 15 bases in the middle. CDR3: CASSLGRGEGGYTF. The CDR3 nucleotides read TGTGCCAGCAGTTTAGGGCGGGGAGAGGGGGGCTACACCTTC.

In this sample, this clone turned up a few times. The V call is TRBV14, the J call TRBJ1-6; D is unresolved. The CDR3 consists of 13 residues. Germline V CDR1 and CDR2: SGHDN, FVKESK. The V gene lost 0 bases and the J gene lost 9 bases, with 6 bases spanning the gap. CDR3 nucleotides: TGTGCCAGCAGCCAAGATACGGGTTCACCCCTCCACTTT. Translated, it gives CASSQDTGSPLHF.

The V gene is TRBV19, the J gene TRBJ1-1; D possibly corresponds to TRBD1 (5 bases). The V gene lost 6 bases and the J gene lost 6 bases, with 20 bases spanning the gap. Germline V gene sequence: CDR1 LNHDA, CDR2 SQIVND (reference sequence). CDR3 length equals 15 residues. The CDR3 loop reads CASRPHLGGGAEAFF. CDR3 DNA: TGTGCCAGTAGGCCCCATCTGGGGGGAGGCGCTGAAGCTTTCTTT.

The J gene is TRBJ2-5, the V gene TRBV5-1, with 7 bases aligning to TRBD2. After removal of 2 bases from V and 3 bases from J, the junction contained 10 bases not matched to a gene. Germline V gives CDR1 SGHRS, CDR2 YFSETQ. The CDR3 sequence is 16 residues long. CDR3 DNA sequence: TGCGCCAGCAGCTTATTTGTGGGGCTAGCGGAAGAGACCCAGTACTTC. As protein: CASSLFVGLAEETQYF.

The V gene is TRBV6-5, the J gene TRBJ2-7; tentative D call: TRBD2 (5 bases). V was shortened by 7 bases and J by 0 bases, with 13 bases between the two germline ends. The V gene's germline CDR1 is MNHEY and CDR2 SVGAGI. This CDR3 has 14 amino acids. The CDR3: CASTPPGSSYEQYF. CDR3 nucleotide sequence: TGTGCCAGCACCCCTCCGGGGAGCTCCTACGAGCAGTACTTC.

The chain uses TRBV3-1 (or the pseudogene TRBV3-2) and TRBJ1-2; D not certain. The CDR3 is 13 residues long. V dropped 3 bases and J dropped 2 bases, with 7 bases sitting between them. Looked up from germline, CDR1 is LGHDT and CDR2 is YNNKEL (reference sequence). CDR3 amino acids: CASSQRHNYGYTF. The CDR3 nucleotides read TGTGCCAGCAGCCAGCGACACAACTATGGCTACACCTTC.

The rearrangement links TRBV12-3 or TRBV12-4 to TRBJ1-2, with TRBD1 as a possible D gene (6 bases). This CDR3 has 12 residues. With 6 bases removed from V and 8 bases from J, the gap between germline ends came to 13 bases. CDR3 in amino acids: CASSPDSSGYTF. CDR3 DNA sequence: TGTGCCAGCAGCCCGGACAGCTCCGGCTACACCTTC.

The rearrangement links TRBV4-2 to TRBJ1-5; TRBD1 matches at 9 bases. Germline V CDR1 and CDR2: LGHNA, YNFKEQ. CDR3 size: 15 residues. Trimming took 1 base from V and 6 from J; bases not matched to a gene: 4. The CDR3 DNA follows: TGTGCCAGCAGCCAAGGGACAGGGGAGGGTCAGCCCCAGCATTTT. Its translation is CASSQGTGEGQPQHF.

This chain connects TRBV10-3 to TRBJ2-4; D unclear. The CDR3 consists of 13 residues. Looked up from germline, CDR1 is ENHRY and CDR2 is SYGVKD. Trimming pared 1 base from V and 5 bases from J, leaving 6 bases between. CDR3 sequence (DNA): TGTGCCATCAGTGAGTACCAGGAAAACATTCAGTACTTC. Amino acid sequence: CAISEYQENIQYF.

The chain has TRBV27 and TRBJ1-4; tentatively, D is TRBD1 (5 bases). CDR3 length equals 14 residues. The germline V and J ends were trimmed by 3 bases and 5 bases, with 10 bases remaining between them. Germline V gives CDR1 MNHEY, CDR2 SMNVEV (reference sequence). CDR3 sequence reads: CASSFLAGNEKLFF. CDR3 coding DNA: TGTGCCAGCAGTTTTTTAGCAGGGAATGAAAAACTGTTTTTT.

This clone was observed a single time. The CDR3: CASSPGTSTDTQYF. CDR3 nucleotides: TGTGCCAGCAGCCCTGGGACTAGCACAGATACGCAGTATTTT. V and J are TRBV6-2 or TRBV6-3 and TRBJ2-3, with D maybe TRBD2 (6 bases). Germline-derived CDR1 and CDR2 are MNHEY and SVGEGT. Trimming cost V 6 bases and J 0 bases, with 10 bases left between them. The CDR3 loop spans 14 amino acids.

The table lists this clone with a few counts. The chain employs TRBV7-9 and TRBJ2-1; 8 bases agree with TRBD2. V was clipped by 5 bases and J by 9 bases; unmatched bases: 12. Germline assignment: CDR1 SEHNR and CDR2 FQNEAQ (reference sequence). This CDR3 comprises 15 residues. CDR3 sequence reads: CASSAVSGTPPEQFF. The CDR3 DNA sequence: TGTGCCAGCAGCGCCGTTAGCGGGACCCCGCCTGAGCAGTTCTTC.

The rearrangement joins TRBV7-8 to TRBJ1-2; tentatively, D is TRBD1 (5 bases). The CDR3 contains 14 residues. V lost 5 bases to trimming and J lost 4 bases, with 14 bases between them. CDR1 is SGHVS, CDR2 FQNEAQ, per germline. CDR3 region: CASSMPWTSYGYTF. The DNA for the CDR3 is TGTGCCAGCAGCATGCCCTGGACAAGCTATGGCTACACCTTC. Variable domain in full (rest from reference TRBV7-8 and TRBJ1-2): GAGVSQSPRYKVAKRGQDVALRCDPISGHVSLFWYQQALGQGPEFLTYFQNEAQLDKSGLPSDRFFAERPEGSVSTLKIQRTQQEDSAVYLCASSMPWTSYGYTFGSGTRLTVV.

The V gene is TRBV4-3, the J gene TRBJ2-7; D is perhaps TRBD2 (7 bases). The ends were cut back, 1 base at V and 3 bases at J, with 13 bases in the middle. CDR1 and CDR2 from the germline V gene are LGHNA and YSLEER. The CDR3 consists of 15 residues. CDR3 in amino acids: CASSQAGDYRYEQYF. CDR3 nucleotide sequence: TGCGCCAGCAGCCAAGCAGGGGACTACCGCTACGAGCAGTACTTC.

In DNA form, the CDR3 reads TGTGCCAGCAGCGTAGCGGGACAAACTGGCACCATATATTTT. Protein: CASSVAGQTGTIYF. The chain uses TRBV9 and TRBJ1-3; D possibly corresponds to TRBD1 (6 bases). This CDR3 spans 14 amino acids. Trimming shortened V by 0 bases and J by 9 bases, and 13 bases separated the two germline ends. The germline gives CDR1 SGDLS, CDR2 YYNGEE.

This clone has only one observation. CDR3 region: CASSTRRTSGRDEQFF. The CDR3 region has the DNA TGCGCCAGCAGCACCCGGAGGACTAGCGGTCGGGATGAGCAGTTCTTC. This chain links TRBV5-1 with TRBJ2-1; TRBD2 matches 10 bases. The V and J ends lost 4 bases and 8 bases, in that order; junction bases with no gene match: 12. In germline, CDR1 is SGHRS, CDR2 YFSETQ. The CDR3 length is 16 residues.

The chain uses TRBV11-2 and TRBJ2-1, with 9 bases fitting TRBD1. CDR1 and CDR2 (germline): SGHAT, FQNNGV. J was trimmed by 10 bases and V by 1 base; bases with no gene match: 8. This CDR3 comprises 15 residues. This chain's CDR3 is CASSLGGTGFREQFF. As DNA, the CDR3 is TGTGCCAGCAGCTTAGGTGGGACAGGGTTTCGAGAGCAGTTCTTC.

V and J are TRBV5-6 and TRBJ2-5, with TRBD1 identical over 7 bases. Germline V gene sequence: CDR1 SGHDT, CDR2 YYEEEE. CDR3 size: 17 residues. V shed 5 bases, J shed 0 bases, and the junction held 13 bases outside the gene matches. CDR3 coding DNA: TGTGCCAGCAGTTTCGAGGGGGCCAGGGGATACCAAGAGACCCAGTACTTC. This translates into CASSFEGARGYQETQYF.

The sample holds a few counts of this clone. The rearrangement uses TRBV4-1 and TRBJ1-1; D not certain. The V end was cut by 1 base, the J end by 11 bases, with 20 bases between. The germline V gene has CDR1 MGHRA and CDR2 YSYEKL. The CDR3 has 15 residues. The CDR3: CASSQGGGSWLYAFF. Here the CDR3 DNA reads TGCGCCAGCAGCCAAGGGGGAGGGAGTTGGCTGTATGCTTTCTTT.

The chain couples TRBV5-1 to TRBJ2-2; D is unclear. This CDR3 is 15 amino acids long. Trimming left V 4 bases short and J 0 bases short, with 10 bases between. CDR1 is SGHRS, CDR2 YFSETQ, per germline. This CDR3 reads CASSPLSPNTGELFF. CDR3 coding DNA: TGCGCCAGCAGCCCACTCTCCCCGAACACCGGGGAGCTGTTTTTT.

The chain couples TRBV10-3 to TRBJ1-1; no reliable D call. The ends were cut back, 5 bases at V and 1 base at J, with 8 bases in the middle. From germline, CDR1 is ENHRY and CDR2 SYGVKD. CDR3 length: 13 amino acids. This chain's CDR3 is CAISITENTEAFF. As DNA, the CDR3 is TGTGCCATCAGTATAACAGAGAACACTGAAGCTTTCTTT.